This note documents a single T cell receptor beta chain sequence. What it recognizes is unknown. This entry belongs to a study of a mutant IDH1 vaccine in newly diagnosed glioma. Looking at the study overall: Eight vaccine injections were given to patients in weeks 1, 3, 5, 7, 11, 15, 19 and 23. The treated group averaged approximately 42 years old and was about 60% male, roughly 38% female. Earlier treatment was radiotherapy, temozolomide, or both, with most getting both. Regarding the study as a whole: Across multiple MHC alleles, over 90% of patients had vaccine-induced responses.

Time point given: week 11, during vaccination. Topical imiquimod was applied with each vaccine dose, which held 300 ug of mutant IDH1 20-mer peptide. TCRdb keeps only in-frame clones here, not all; method: immunoSEQ multiplex PCR. The table has some 120,000 clones, around 80% seen once. This CDR3 is 14 amino acids long. Germline CDR1 SNHLY, CDR2 FYNNEI. Trimming took 7 bases from V and 3 from J, leaving 13 bases between them. The sample consisted of PBMCs, taken from a glioma patient whose treatment included an IDH1 peptide vaccine. The rearrangement uses TRBV2 and TRBJ2-1; D remains ambiguous. This TCR was sampled from a man aged 35 to 55 with glioma. Here the CDR3 reads CASMERSYYNEQFF. The DNA of the CDR3 is TGTGCCAGCATGGAGAGGTCTTACTACAATGAGCAGTTCTTC.